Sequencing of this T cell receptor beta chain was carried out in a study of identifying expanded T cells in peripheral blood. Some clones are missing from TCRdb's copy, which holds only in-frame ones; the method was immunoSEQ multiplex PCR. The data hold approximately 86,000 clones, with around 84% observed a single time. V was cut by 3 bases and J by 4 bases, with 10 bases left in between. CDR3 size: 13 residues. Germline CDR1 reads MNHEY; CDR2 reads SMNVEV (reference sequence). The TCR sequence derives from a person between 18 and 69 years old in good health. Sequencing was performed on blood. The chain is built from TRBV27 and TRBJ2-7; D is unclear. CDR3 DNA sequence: TGTGCCAGCAGTTTTGGAGACGTATACGAGCAGTACTTC. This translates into CASSFGDVYEQYF.